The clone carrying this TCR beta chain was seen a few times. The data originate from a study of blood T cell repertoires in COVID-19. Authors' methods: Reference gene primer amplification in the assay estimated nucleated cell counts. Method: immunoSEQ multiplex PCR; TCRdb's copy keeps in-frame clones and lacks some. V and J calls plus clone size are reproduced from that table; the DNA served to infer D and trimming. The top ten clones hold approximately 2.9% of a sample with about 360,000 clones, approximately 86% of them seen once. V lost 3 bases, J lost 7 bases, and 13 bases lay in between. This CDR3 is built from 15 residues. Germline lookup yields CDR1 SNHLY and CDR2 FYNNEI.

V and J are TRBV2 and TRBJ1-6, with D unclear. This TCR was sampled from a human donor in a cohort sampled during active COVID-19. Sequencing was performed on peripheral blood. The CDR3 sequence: CASSDSTGLNSPLHF. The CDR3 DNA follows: TGTGCCAGCAGTGATAGTACGGGGTTAAATTCACCCCTCCACTTT.